The T cell receptor (beta chain) under discussion was sequenced for a study of control samples from healthy donors and cancer patients. V dropped 0 bases and J dropped 5 bases, with 8 bases sitting between them. CDR3 size: 14 residues. The germline V gene encodes CDR1 SGHAT and CDR2 FQNNGV. Sequenced by immunoSEQ multiplex PCR; TCRdb stores in-frame clones only, minus some. The sample consists of 50,000 to 70,000 clones, about 96% of them appearing once. The sequence was collected from a young woman in good health. V gene TRBV11-2 combines with J gene TRBJ1-5; no firm D call. The specimen was blood. In DNA form, the CDR3 reads TGTGCCAGCAGCTTAGAGAGAGGAGATCAGCCCCAGCATTTT. Translated: CASSLERGDQPQHF.